Below, 26 T cell receptor beta chains from the same sample are listed, as sequenced in a study of blood T cell repertoires in COVID-19. TCRdb keeps only in-frame clones here, not all; method: immunoSEQ multiplex PCR. The sample lists fewer than 300,000 clones, approximately 90% occurring once. Sequencing was performed on peripheral blood. The origin of the receptors is a woman aged 30 to 39 with COVID-19, enrolled during active disease.

The chain couples TRBV7-9 to TRBJ2-1; 8 bases fit TRBD2. Germline assignment: CDR1 SEHNR and CDR2 FQNEAQ (reference sequence). CDR3 length: 15 amino acids. V lost 4 bases, J lost 6 bases, and 8 bases stayed unmatched. DNA of the CDR3: TGTGCCAGCAGCTATAGTGCGGGGGGACTCAATGAGCAGTTCTTC. This sequence encodes CASSYSAGGLNEQFF.

V is TRBV5-1 and J is TRBJ1-1, with a tentative D call TRBD1 (5 bases). V shed 0 bases and J shed 0 bases, with 9 bases lying between them. CDR3 length: 15 residues. Germline loops: CDR1 SGHRS, CDR2 YFSETQ. CDR3 region: CASSLGQIMNTEAFF. CDR3 nucleotide sequence: TGCGCCAGCAGCTTGGGACAGATCATGAACACTGAAGCTTTCTTT.

This chain connects TRBV28 to TRBJ1-6; D is unresolved. CDR3 length: 14 amino acids. Germline values: CDR1 MDHEN, CDR2 SYDVKM. V was trimmed by 9 bases and J by 7 bases, leaving 16 bases between them. CDR3 residues: CASTETGRNSPLHF. CDR3 coding DNA: TGTGCCAGTACGGAGACCGGGAGGAATTCACCCCTCCACTTT.

This chain joins TRBV25-1 and TRBJ2-1; 13 bases are shared with TRBD2. CDR1 is MGHDK, CDR2 SYGVNS, per germline. The CDR3 runs 13 residues. Losses at the gene ends were 9 bases for V and 9 bases for J; bases not matched to a gene: 5. CDR3 loop: CASKGLAGSEQFF. The CDR3 DNA follows: TGTGCCAGTAAGGGACTAGCGGGATCTGAGCAGTTCTTC.

The chain couples TRBV11-2 to TRBJ1-2, with D possibly matching TRBD1 (6 bases). The germline V gene has CDR1 SGHAT and CDR2 FQNNGV. CDR3 size: 13 residues. V gave up 6 bases and J gave up 4 bases, with 12 bases separating them. The CDR3 is CASRDSQLYGYTF. The CDR3 nucleotides read TGTGCCAGCAGGGACAGCCAACTCTATGGCTACACCTTC.

The chain combines TRBV3-1 (or the pseudogene TRBV3-2) with TRBJ2-5, with 8 positions matching TRBD1. The CDR3 loop spans 12 amino acids. Looked up from germline, CDR1 is LGHDT and CDR2 is YNNKEL (reference sequence). V lost 4 bases, J lost 7 bases, and 2 bases stayed unmatched. The CDR3 DNA reads as TGTGCCAGCAGCCCAGGGGGCGGGACCCAGTACTTC. It specifies CASSPGGGTQYF.

The rearrangement joins TRBV9 to TRBJ1-1; no reliable D call. V was cut by 0 bases and J by 6 bases, with 12 bases left in between. CDR3 length: 14 amino acids. CDR1 and CDR2 from the germline V gene are SGDLS and YYNGEE. The CDR3 here is CASSVGTRSAEAFF. The DNA for the CDR3 is TGTGCCAGCAGCGTAGGAACCAGATCCGCTGAAGCTTTCTTT.

The chain links TRBV19 to TRBJ1-2; 9 bases match TRBD1. Trimming removed 6 bases from V and 0 bases from J; junction bases left unmatched: 2. The CDR3 length is 14 residues. CDR1 and CDR2 from the germline V gene are LNHDA and SQIVND (reference sequence). The CDR3 nucleotides read TGTGCCAGTAGAACAGGGGGCCCTAACTATGGCTACACCTTC. Protein sequence: CASRTGGPNYGYTF.

The CDR3 nucleotides are TGTGCCAGCGCGGGGGACCGCGTAGAGACCCAGTACTTC. Its translation: CASAGDRVETQYF. The rearrangement uses TRBV9 and TRBJ2-5; 7 bases fit TRBD2. The germline V gene encodes CDR1 SGDLS and CDR2 YYNGEE. Trimming took 7 bases from V and 4 from J; bases not matched to a gene: 7. This CDR3 comprises 13 residues.

This chain joins TRBV10-3 and TRBJ1-1, with no clear D. The germline CDR1 and CDR2 sequences are ENHRY and SYGVKD. The CDR3 is 13 residues long. Deletions cut 0 bases from V and 8 bases from J, with 10 bases between. CDR3 sequence reads: CAISESRVQEAFF. In DNA form, the CDR3 reads TGTGCCATCAGTGAGTCCCGGGTCCAGGAAGCTTTCTTT.

This chain joins TRBV24-1 and TRBJ2-2; tentative D call: TRBD2 (7 bases). This CDR3 contains 15 residues. CDR1 is KGHDR and CDR2 is SFDVKD in the germline V gene. V gave up 5 bases and J gave up 4 bases, with 13 bases separating them. CDR3 DNA: TGTGCCACCAGTGGAGCAGGGGAGGGCACCGGGGAGCTGTTTTTT. Translated, it gives CATSGAGEGTGELFF.

The CDR3 loop reads CASSFGQGEYNEQFF. The CDR3, as DNA: TGTGCCAGCAGCTTTGGACAGGGGGAGTACAATGAGCAGTTCTTC. The J gene is TRBJ2-1, the V gene TRBV7-9; 10 bases match TRBD1. Germline assignment: CDR1 SEHNR and CDR2 FQNEAQ (reference sequence). This CDR3 contains 15 residues. The J segment lost 4 bases and the V segment lost 3 bases, leaving 3 bases of the junction unmatched.

The chain combines TRBV5-1 with TRBJ1-2; D not certain. Trimming cost V 2 bases and J 2 bases, with 7 bases left between them. The V gene's germline CDR1 is SGHRS and CDR2 YFSETQ. The length of the CDR3 is 13 residues. For the CDR3, the DNA is TGCGCCAGCAGCTTTGACAAGAACTATGGCTACACCTTC. Amino acids: CASSFDKNYGYTF.

CDR3 nucleotide sequence: TGTGCCAGCAGAAAGGGACTAGCGGGAGTCACCGGGGAGCTGTTTTTT. Its translation is CASRKGLAGVTGELFF. The chain joins TRBV6-6 to TRBJ2-2; 14 positions match TRBD2. Germline V CDR1 and CDR2: MNHNY, SVGAGI (reference sequence). V shed 6 bases and J 4 bases; nucleotides not matched to a gene: 4. The CDR3 sequence is 16 residues long.

The chain couples TRBV11-2 to TRBJ2-2, with D perhaps TRBD2 (5 bases). This CDR3 has 14 residues. Trimming removed 6 bases at V and 6 bases at J, with 14 bases between. Looked up from germline, CDR1 is SGHAT and CDR2 is FQNNGV. CDR3 amino acids: CASRGLGGSGELFF. CDR3 coding DNA: TGTGCCAGCAGAGGACTCGGCGGTTCCGGGGAGCTGTTTTTT.

The chain employs TRBV5-5 and TRBJ1-2; 7 bases align to TRBD1. From germline, CDR1 is SGHKS and CDR2 YYEKEE (reference sequence). The CDR3 totals 14 residues. J lost 8 bases, V lost 0 bases, and 7 bases had no gene match. Here the CDR3 reads CASSLEQGVLGYTF. The CDR3 DNA is TGTGCCAGCAGCTTGGAGCAGGGGGTTCTAGGCTACACCTTC.

This clone occurred once. The chain has TRBV7-9 and TRBJ2-1; TRBD2 matches 11 bases. This CDR3 spans 16 amino acids. Germline trimming cut 3 bases from V and 5 bases from J; bases unmatched to any gene: 6. CDR1 and CDR2 (germline): SEHNR, FQNEAQ (reference sequence). The CDR3 region is CASSLDASGRHNEQFF. The CDR3 bases are TGTGCCAGCAGCTTGGACGCTAGCGGGAGGCACAATGAGCAGTTCTTC.

This chain uses TRBV28 with TRBJ2-6; D is possibly TRBD2 (7 bases). This CDR3 has 20 amino acids. Germline loops: CDR1 MDHEN, CDR2 SYDVKM. V was cut by 2 bases and J by 0 bases, with 20 bases left in between. The CDR3 nucleotides are TGTGCCAGCAGTTTACTTGGATTAGGGGGGGGCCCCTCTGGGGCCAACGTCCTGACTTTC. Translation gives CASSLLGLGGGPSGANVLTF.

The gene calls are TRBV5-5 and TRBJ2-3; 14 bases match TRBD2. Germline CDR1 SGHKS, CDR2 YYEKEE (reference sequence). The V gene end was trimmed by 3 bases and the J gene end by 5 bases; junction bases not matched to a gene: 2. The CDR3 runs 15 residues. The CDR3 region has the DNA TGTGCCAGCAGCTCCGGACTAGCGGGAGGAGATACGCAGTATTTT. This gives the protein CASSSGLAGGDTQYF.

This chain joins TRBV27 and TRBJ2-1, with unresolved D. With 6 bases removed from V and 1 base from J, the gap between germline ends came to 13 bases. Germline CDR1 reads MNHEY; CDR2 reads SMNVEV (reference sequence). The CDR3 length is 15 residues. This chain's CDR3 is CASSRDSSSYNEQFF. The CDR3 coding sequence is TGTGCCAGCAGCCGAGATTCTTCGTCCTACAATGAGCAGTTCTTC.

This clone was detected a few times. The chain uses TRBV15 and TRBJ2-5; TRBD1 matches 11 bases. The CDR3 covers 16 residues. CDR1 is LNHNV, CDR2 YYDKDF, per germline (reference sequence). The trim removed 5 bases at V and 4 bases at J, leaving 9 bases unmatched. The CDR3 spells CATSRGQGAQGETQYF. CDR3 DNA sequence: TGTGCCACCAGCCGAGGACAGGGGGCGCAGGGAGAGACCCAGTACTTC.

The chain joins TRBV20-1 to TRBJ2-3; TRBD2 might be the D (6 bases). In germline, CDR1 is DFQATT, CDR2 SNEGSKA (reference sequence). The V end was cut by 5 bases, the J end by 5 bases, with 14 bases between. This CDR3 spans 13 amino acids. Here the CDR3 reads CSAGGLGGDTQYF. CDR3 coding DNA: TGCAGTGCTGGTGGACTGGGGGGAGATACGCAGTATTTT.

The chain recombines TRBV5-4 with TRBJ2-5, with D unclear. Trimming left V 4 bases short and J 3 bases short, with 10 bases between. From germline, CDR1 is SGHNT and CDR2 YYREEE (reference sequence). The CDR3 covers 13 residues. The CDR3 loop is CASSMDGEETQYF. The CDR3 DNA is TGTGCCAGCAGCATGGACGGTGAAGAGACCCAGTACTTC.

The chain employs TRBV2 and TRBJ2-1; 11 nucleotides align to TRBD2. Germline CDR1 is SNHLY and CDR2 is FYNNEI. CDR3 length equals 16 residues. J gave up 8 bases and V 1 base, and 7 bases lay outside the gene matches. The DNA for the CDR3 is TGTGCCAGCAGTGAAGGTGGTAGCGGGAGGGCCGATGAGCAGTTCTTC. Its protein is CASSEGGSGRADEQFF.

The gene calls are TRBV5-1 and TRBJ2-3; 7 nucleotides agree with TRBD2. Trimming removed 2 bases from V and 4 bases from J; junction bases left unmatched: 4. Germline V gene sequence: CDR1 SGHRS, CDR2 YFSETQ. CDR3 size: 14 residues. CDR3 residues: CASSFQREADTQYF. The CDR3 nucleotides are TGCGCCAGCAGCTTTCAGCGGGAAGCAGATACGCAGTATTTT.

The J gene is TRBJ2-7, the V gene TRBV11-2, with a weak D call TRBD1 (8 bases). The CDR3 loop spans 13 amino acids. The V end was cut by 5 bases, the J end by 5 bases, with 13 bases between. CDR1 is SGHAT and CDR2 is FQNNGV in the germline V gene. Written as DNA, the CDR3 is TGTGCCAGCAGCCCACAGGGGGGGCACGAGCAGTACTTC. It encodes CASSPQGGHEQYF. The whole variable domain, remainder taken from reference TRBV11-2 and TRBJ2-7, is EAGVAQSPRYKIIEKRQSVAFWCNPISGHATLYWYQQILGQGPKLLIQFQNNGVVDDSQLPKDRFSAERLKGVDSTLKIQPAKLEDSAVYLCASSPQGGHEQYFGPGTRLTVT.